These T cell receptor beta chains were read from a single sample in a study of shared clonotypes between healthy human individuals. Clones were sequenced by immunoSEQ multiplex PCR, and TCRdb holds only the in-frame ones, with some missing. The sample includes approximately 2.3 million clones, 80% to 95% of them seen just once. Material: naive CD4+ T cells from PBMCs. The source is a man younger than 35 in good health. Some clones in this sample may be carry-over from other donors' samples. Each CDR3 is given with its conserved first and last residue. D genes are given only for firm matches. The size field is filled for only some rows; it gives once, few, many or a size class.

V: TRBV10-1; J: TRBJ2-1; D: NA; size: NA; CDR3: CASSGGRISYNEQFF; DNA: TGCGCCAGCAGTGGGGGGCGTATCTCCTACAATGAGCAGTTCTTC
V: TRBV6-5; J: TRBJ1-1; D: TRBD1; size: NA; CDR3: CASSKYRGGNTEAFF; DNA: TGTGCCAGCAGTAAATACAGGGGCGGAAACACTGAAGCTTTCTTT
V: TRBV6-5; J: TRBJ2-2; D: NA; size: NA; CDR3: CASRGTDGTGELFF; DNA: TGTGCCAGCAGGGGGACGGACGGCACCGGGGAGCTGTTTTTT
V: TRBV6-5; J: TRBJ1-2; D: NA; size: NA; CDR3: CASSYSAGVYGYTF; DNA: TGTGCCAGCAGTTACTCGGCTGGGGTATATGGCTACACCTTC
V: TRBV5-8; J: TRBJ2-7; D: TRBD1; size: once; CDR3: CASSPGQGSYEQYF; DNA: TGTGCCAGCAGCCCGGGACAGGGCTCCTACGAGCAGTACTTC
V: TRBV5-4; J: TRBJ2-3; D: TRBD2; size: NA; CDR3: CASSLGSSGFTDTQYF; DNA: TGTGCCAGCAGCTTGGGGTCTAGCGGGTTCACAGATACGCAGTATTTT
V: TRBV7-2; J: TRBJ2-3; D: NA; size: NA; CDR3: CASRDGAGPRTDTQYF; DNA: TGTGCCAGCAGGGATGGGGCGGGTCCCCGCACAGATACGCAGTATTTT
V: TRBV5-4; J: TRBJ2-7; D: TRBD2; size: once; CDR3: CASSPAGGARYEQYF; DNA: TGTGCCAGCAGCCCCGCGGGGGGGGCTAGGTACGAGCAGTACTTC
V: TRBV4-2; J: TRBJ2-1; D: TRBD2; size: NA; CDR3: CASSLRGWARGISSYNEQFF; DNA: TGTGCCAGCAGCCTCCGGGGGTGGGCGCGGGGGATAAGCTCCTACAATGAGCAGTTCTTC
V: TRBV30; J: TRBJ2-5; D: TRBD2; size: NA; CDR3: CAWRGLARGETQYF; DNA: TGTGCCTGGCGAGGACTAGCCCGGGGGGAGACCCAGTACTTC
V: TRBV25-1; J: TRBJ1-1; D: NA; size: NA; CDR3: CASSVPGMNTEAFF; DNA: TGTGCCAGCAGTGTACCAGGCATGAACACTGAAGCTTTCTTT
V: TRBV5-4; J: TRBJ1-1; D: NA; size: NA; CDR3: CASSLAANTEAFF; DNA: TGTGCCAGCAGCTTGGCGGCGAACACTGAAGCTTTCTTT
V: TRBV7-3; J: TRBJ2-2; D: NA; size: NA; CDR3: CASSSHGGTLNTGELFF; DNA: TGTGCCAGCAGCTCTCACGGGGGAACTCTTAACACCGGGGAGCTGTTTTTT
V: TRBV10-3; J: TRBJ2-7; D: TRBD1; size: NA; CDR3: CAIRGDSIYEQYF; DNA: TGTGCCATCAGGGGGGACAGTATCTACGAGCAGTACTTC
V: TRBV7-8; J: TRBJ2-1; D: NA; size: NA; CDR3: CASSLQREQFF; DNA: TGTGCCAGCAGCTTACAACGTGAGCAGTTCTTC
V: TRBV10-1; J: TRBJ2-4; D: NA; size: NA; CDR3: CASSDQGQYF; DNA: TGCGCCAGCAGTGATCAGGGTCAGTACTTC